The 28 T cell receptor beta chains presented below share a single source sample, sequenced in a study of T cell responses to AZD1222 COVID-19 vaccine. Assay used: immunoSEQ multiplex PCR; TCRdb lists only in-frame clones, some missing. The sample contains tens of thousands of clones, about nine tenths of which appear only once. The source was peripheral blood, collected on day 0 of AZD1222 vaccination. The source of these receptors is an adult in good health.

This chain connects TRBV7-2 to TRBJ2-2; maybe TRBD1 (5 bases). This CDR3 comprises 15 residues. Germline V gene data show CDR1 as SGHTA and CDR2 as FQGNSA. Between the trimmed V and J ends, which lost 1 base and 2 bases, there was a span of 8 bases. CDR3 residues: CASSLDDRNTGELFF. CDR3 bases: TGTGCCAGCAGCTTAGATGACAGAAACACCGGGGAGCTGTTTTTT.

The gene calls are TRBV6-2 or TRBV6-3 and TRBJ1-1; D unresolved. V lost 5 bases and J 5 bases, leaving 9 bases between the germline ends. In germline, CDR1 is MNHEY, CDR2 SVGEGT. This CDR3 comprises 12 residues. The CDR3, as DNA: TGTGCCAGCAGTCAGCGCCCAACTGAAGCTTTCTTT. Translation gives CASSQRPTEAFF.

The chain recombines TRBV12-3 or TRBV12-4 with TRBJ2-1, with TRBD1 identical over 9 bases. V shed 6 bases and J 15 bases; nucleotides not matched to a gene: 6. The CDR3 sequence is 11 residues long. CDR3 in amino acids: CASSRGQGPFF. In nucleotides, the CDR3 is TGTGCCAGCAGCCGGGGACAGGGACCGTTCTTC.

The chain is built from TRBV11-2 and TRBJ2-7, with D possibly being TRBD1 (5 bases). The CDR3 is made up of 13 amino acids. CDR1 and CDR2 from the germline V gene are SGHAT and FQNNGV. V was cut by 6 bases and J by 6 bases, with 15 bases left in between. The CDR3: CASSPSQGLEQYF. The CDR3 DNA reads as TGTGCCAGCAGTCCTTCCCAGGGTCTCGAGCAGTACTTC.

This chain links TRBV10-3 with TRBJ2-5, with TRBD2 as a possible D gene (6 bases). This CDR3 region has 13 residues. Per the germline V gene, CDR1 is ENHRY and CDR2 is SYGVKD. The germline V and J ends were trimmed by 6 bases and 5 bases, with 13 bases remaining between them. The CDR3 sequence: CAISRGSGETQYF. In DNA form, the CDR3 reads TGTGCCATCAGCCGTGGGAGCGGGGAGACCCAGTACTTC.

V is TRBV24-1 and J is TRBJ2-7; TRBD1 agrees at 11 bases. The germline CDR1 and CDR2 sequences are KGHDR and SFDVKD. This CDR3 has 13 residues. The V and J ends lost 8 bases and 3 bases, in that order; junction bases with no gene match: 2. CDR3 coding DNA: TGTGCCACCACCGGGACAGGGGGCTACGAGCAGTACTTC. Protein sequence: CATTGTGGYEQYF.

The table lists this clone with a count of one. The chain uses TRBV18 and TRBJ1-5; D perhaps matches TRBD1 (6 bases). Per the germline V gene, CDR1 is KGHSH and CDR2 is LQKENI. Trimming pared 3 bases from V and 4 bases from J, leaving 7 bases between. The CDR3 consists of 13 residues. This chain's CDR3 is CASSPQGNQPQHF. CDR3 bases: TGTGCCAGCTCACCGCAGGGGAATCAGCCCCAGCATTTT.

V gene TRBV27 combines with J gene TRBJ2-7; 7 nucleotides match TRBD1. CDR3 length equals 15 residues. Germline CDR1 is MNHEY and CDR2 is SMNVEV (reference sequence). With 5 bases clipped from V and 5 bases from J, the junction kept 12 bases outside the gene matches. CDR3 DNA: TGTGCCAGCAGTCCAGGCCAGACAGGGTCCCACGAGCAGTACTTC. This encodes CASSPGQTGSHEQYF.

This clone has only a few counts. This same CDR3 is encoded by further DNA sequences in the sample. The chain links TRBV5-1 to TRBJ2-1, with TRBD2 matching 9 bases. J gave up 4 bases and V 3 bases, and 2 bases lay outside the gene matches. The length of the CDR3 is 14 residues. Germline CDR1 is SGHRS and CDR2 is YFSETQ. This chain's CDR3 is CASSSAGGYNEQFF. CDR3 DNA sequence: TGCGCCAGCAGCTCCGCGGGGGGGTACAATGAGCAGTTCTTC.

V gene TRBV19 combines with J gene TRBJ1-6, with no clear D. The CDR3 length is 14 residues. Germline values: CDR1 LNHDA, CDR2 SQIVND (reference sequence). V gave up 1 base and J gave up 10 bases, with 11 bases separating them. CDR3 sequence reads: CASSIGQSGSPLHF. CDR3 sequence (DNA): TGTGCCAGTAGTATAGGACAATCCGGCTCACCCCTCCACTTT.

This CDR3 is CASSLSVGTGGRETQYF. DNA of the CDR3: TGTGCCAGCAGCTTAAGTGTGGGGACTGGAGGACGGGAGACCCAGTACTTC. The chain combines TRBV7-3 with TRBJ2-5; D might be TRBD2 (6 bases). V was shortened by 1 base and J by 5 bases, with 20 bases between the two germline ends. The CDR3 consists of 17 residues. Per germline, CDR1 SGHTA and CDR2 FQGTGA. The full variable domain, its missing parts supplied by reference TRBV7-3 and TRBJ2-5, is GAGVSQTPSNKVTEKGKYVELRCDPISGHTALYWYRQSLGQGPEFLIYFQGTGAADDSGLPNDRFFAVRPEGSVSTLKIQRTERGDSAVYLCASSLSVGTGGRETQYFGPGTRLLVL.

This clone was seen a handful of times. The chain is built from TRBV29-1 and TRBJ2-2; the D is unclear. With 0 bases removed from V and 1 base from J, the gap between germline ends came to 3 bases. CDR3 size: 13 residues. Per germline, CDR1 SQVTM and CDR2 ANQGSEA. The CDR3 coding sequence is TGCAGCGTTGAAGAATGGAACACCGGGGAGCTGTTTTTT. Its protein is CSVEEWNTGELFF.

V usage is TRBV6-5 and J usage is TRBJ2-5, with D tentatively TRBD1 (6 bases). Germline values: CDR1 MNHEY, CDR2 SVGAGI. The CDR3 runs 13 residues. V was shortened by 9 bases and J by 5 bases, with 16 bases between the two germline ends. The CDR3 DNA is TGTGCCAGTATTAAGGGGGTGAGGGAGACCCAGTACTTC. This codes for CASIKGVRETQYF.

This chain uses TRBV14 with TRBJ1-6, with D possibly TRBD1 on 6 matching bases. The CDR3 loop spans 19 amino acids. The V end was cut by 0 bases, the J end by 4 bases, with 19 bases between. Germline V gene sequence: CDR1 SGHDN, CDR2 FVKESK. The DNA of the CDR3 is TGTGCCAGCAGCCAAGATTCCGTATTTGGGGGCCATTATAATTCACCCCTCCACTTT. Protein sequence: CASSQDSVFGGHYNSPLHF. Variable domain in full (rest from reference TRBV14 and TRBJ1-6): EAGVTQFPSHSVIEKGQTVTLRCDPISGHDNLYWYRRVMGKEIKFLLHFVKESKQDESGMPNNRFLAERTGGTYSTLKVQPAELEDSGVYFCASSQDSVFGGHYNSPLHFGNGTRLTVT.

This clone was seen a handful of times. The chain recombines TRBV7-2 with TRBJ2-7; 11 positions agree with TRBD2. The CDR3 spans 15 residues. CDR1 is SGHTA and CDR2 is FQGNSA in the germline V gene. After removal of 1 base from V and 7 bases from J, the junction contained 6 bases not matched to a gene. The CDR3 loop is CASSLGVAGGLEQYF. CDR3 coding DNA: TGTGCCAGCAGCTTAGGGGTAGCGGGGGGGCTTGAGCAGTACTTC.

This rearrangement joins TRBV2 to TRBJ2-7, with 10 bases aligning to TRBD2. There are 13 residues in the CDR3. Losses at the gene ends were 8 bases for V and 3 bases for J; bases not matched to a gene: 4. The germline V gene has CDR1 SNHLY and CDR2 FYNNEI. The CDR3 nucleotides read TGTGCCAGCCTAGCGGGGGCTTACTACGAGCAGTACTTC. As protein: CASLAGAYYEQYF.

The V call is TRBV7-8, the J call TRBJ2-4; unclear D gene. Per the germline V gene, CDR1 is SGHVS and CDR2 is FQNEAQ. The V and J ends lost 4 bases and 2 bases respectively, with 6 bases between them. The CDR3 spans 13 residues. This CDR3 is CASSSGPKNIQYF. CDR3 bases: TGTGCCAGCAGCTCAGGTCCCAAAAACATTCAGTACTTC.

The chain has TRBV30 and TRBJ1-4, with 7 bases matching TRBD1. The CDR3 consists of 14 residues. Germline assignment: CDR1 GTSNPN and CDR2 SVGIG (reference sequence). V gave up 0 bases and J gave up 7 bases; unmatched junction bases: 5. The CDR3 loop reads CAWSVRGPGEKLFF. CDR3 sequence (DNA): TGTGCCTGGAGTGTAAGGGGGCCTGGTGAAAAACTGTTTTTT.

This clone has only one observation. This chain connects TRBV25-1 to TRBJ2-3; D perhaps matches TRBD1 (6 bases). This CDR3 comprises 15 residues. CDR1 and CDR2 (germline): MGHDK, SYGVNS. Trimming removed 7 bases from V and 1 base from J, with 15 bases in between. The CDR3 DNA sequence: TGTGCCAGCACCCCAGGAAACAGGGGCACAGATACGCAGTATTTT. Protein product: CASTPGNRGTDTQYF.

The J gene is TRBJ2-5, the V gene TRBV10-1; no definite D call. V was pared by 3 bases and J by 1 base, with 12 bases between. Germline V lookup: CDR1 WNHNN, CDR2 SYGVQD (reference sequence). This CDR3 comprises 15 residues. In nucleotides, the CDR3 is TGCGCCAGCAGTGATTCAGGTCATCCCCAAGAGACCCAGTACTTC. This gives the protein CASSDSGHPQETQYF.

This clone has a single count. The gene calls are TRBV13 and TRBJ2-2; the D is unclear. V was trimmed by 1 base and J by 4 bases, leaving 7 bases between them. The germline V gene has CDR1 PRHDT and CDR2 FYEKMQ (reference sequence). The CDR3 runs to 14 residues. CDR3 sequence reads: CASSLVTTTGELFF. The DNA for the CDR3 is TGTGCCAGCAGCTTAGTCACGACCACCGGGGAGCTGTTTTTT.

The gene calls are TRBV24-1 and TRBJ2-1; a possible D gene is TRBD1 (5 bases). This CDR3 has 14 residues. V was trimmed by 4 bases and J by 4 bases, leaving 10 bases between them. Per germline, CDR1 KGHDR and CDR2 SFDVKD. This chain's CDR3 is CATSEQGNYNEQFF. The CDR3 coding sequence is TGTGCCACCAGTGAGCAGGGTAATTACAATGAGCAGTTCTTC.

The chain links TRBV5-8 to TRBJ2-5; the match to TRBD2 covers 8 bases. The germline gives CDR1 SGHTS, CDR2 YDEGEE. CDR3 length: 16 amino acids. V was pared by 2 bases and J by 4 bases, with 10 bases of the junction left unmatched. The CDR3 here is CASSFGIGTRAETQYF. The CDR3 bases are TGTGCCAGCAGCTTTGGAATAGGGACTAGAGCAGAGACCCAGTACTTC. Combining the CDR3 with reference TRBV5-8 and TRBJ2-5 gives the whole variable domain EAGVTQSPTHLIKTRGQQATLRCSPISGHTSVYWYQQALGLGLQFLLWYDEGEERNRGNFPPRFSGRQFPNYSSELNVNALELEDSALYLCASSFGIGTRAETQYFGPGTRLLVL.

This clone was seen a few times. The chain links TRBV7-6 to TRBJ2-5; D may correspond to TRBD1 or TRBD2 (5 bases each). The V and J ends lost 0 bases and 4 bases respectively, with 12 bases between them. The CDR3 covers 15 residues. Germline V gene sequence: CDR1 SGHVS, CDR2 FNYEAQ. CDR3 protein: CASSLARGLSETQYF. The CDR3 nucleotides read TGTGCCAGCAGCTTAGCTCGGGGCTTATCAGAGACCCAGTACTTC.

This chain links TRBV7-9 with TRBJ1-1; D perhaps matches TRBD1 (6 bases). V gave up 4 bases and J gave up 2 bases, with 11 bases separating them. The CDR3 extends over 14 amino acids. The germline V gene encodes CDR1 SEHNR and CDR2 FQNEAQ (reference sequence). This chain's CDR3 is CASSSLQGNTEAFF. CDR3 DNA sequence: TGTGCCAGCAGCTCGCTACAGGGAAACACTGAAGCTTTCTTT. Full variable domain (missing parts from reference TRBV7-9 and TRBJ1-1): DTGVSQNPRHKITKRGQNVTFRCDPISEHNRLYWYRQTLGQGPEFLTYFQNEAQLEKSRLLSDRFSAERPKGSFSTLEIQRTEQGDSAMYLCASSSLQGNTEAFFGQGTRLTVV.

The sample holds one count of this clone. The chain carries TRBV6-4 and TRBJ2-3; no definite D call. The CDR3 consists of 15 residues. Trimming removed 4 bases from V and 0 bases from J, with 11 bases in between. Germline CDR1 and CDR2: MRHNA and SNTAGT. CDR3 sequence reads: CASSVNDLSTDTQYF. The CDR3 region has the DNA TGTGCCAGCAGTGTAAATGACCTTAGCACAGATACGCAGTATTTT.

The rearrangement uses TRBV18 and TRBJ1-5; D is uncertain. CDR1 is KGHSH and CDR2 is LQKENI in the germline V gene. Trimming removed 6 bases at V and 5 bases at J, with 11 bases between. CDR3 length equals 13 residues. This chain's CDR3 is CASSWTTDQPQHF. As DNA, the CDR3 is TGTGCCAGCTCGTGGACCACCGATCAGCCCCAGCATTTT.

The chain combines TRBV7-9 with TRBJ2-3, with D hard to call. Germline V lookup: CDR1 SEHNR, CDR2 FQNEAQ (reference sequence). The V gene lost 5 bases and the J gene lost 2 bases, with 20 bases spanning the gap. The CDR3 extends over 17 amino acids. CDR3 amino acids: CASSREVGVASTDTQYF. For the CDR3, the DNA is TGTGCCAGCAGCCGCGAGGTTGGGGTGGCATCCACAGATACGCAGTATTTT.